This T cell receptor beta chain came from a study of CD8+CD57+ T cells in acquired aplastic anemia. Using genomic DNA as the template, TCR beta VDJ and CDR3 profiling was carried out. TCRdb re-analysed the reads in MiXCR, keeping a single row per CDR3 protein. Of 120,000 or so distinct CDR3 sequences listed, approximately 36% are singletons. Germline V gene data show CDR1 as MNHNS and CDR2 as SASEGT. V shed 3 bases and J shed 6 bases, with 9 bases lying between them. The CDR3 spans 13 residues. For sequencing, patients were chosen who had shown expansion of CD8+CD57+ cells by flow cytometry. Diagnosis of severe acquired aplastic anemia applied to all patients.

The clonotype originates from a human donor with aplastic anemia. V usage is TRBV6-1 and J usage is TRBJ1-5; no clear D. Sequenced input: sorted CD4+, CD8+, or CD8+CD57+ T cells (not recorded which) from PBMCs. CDR3 residues: CASSDGSLQPQHF. In DNA, the CDR3 is TGTGCCAGCAGTGACGGAAGCCTTCAGCCCCAGCATTTT.